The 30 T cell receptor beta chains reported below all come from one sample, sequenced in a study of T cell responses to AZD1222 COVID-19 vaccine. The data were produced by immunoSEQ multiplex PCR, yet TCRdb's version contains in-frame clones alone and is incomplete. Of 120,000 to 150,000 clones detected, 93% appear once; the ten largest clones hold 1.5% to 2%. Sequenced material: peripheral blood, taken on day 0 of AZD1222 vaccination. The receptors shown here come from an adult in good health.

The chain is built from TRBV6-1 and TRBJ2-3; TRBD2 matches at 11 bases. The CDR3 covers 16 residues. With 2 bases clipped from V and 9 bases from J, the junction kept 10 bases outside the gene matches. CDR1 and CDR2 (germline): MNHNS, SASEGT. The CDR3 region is CASSESLAGGGWTQYF. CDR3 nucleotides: TGTGCCAGCAGTGAAAGCCTAGCGGGGGGCGGATGGACGCAGTATTTT.

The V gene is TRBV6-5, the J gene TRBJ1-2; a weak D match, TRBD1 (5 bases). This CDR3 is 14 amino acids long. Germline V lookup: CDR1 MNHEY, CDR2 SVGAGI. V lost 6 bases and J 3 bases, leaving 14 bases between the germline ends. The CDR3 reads CASRVLTVDYGYTF. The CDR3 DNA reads TGTGCCAGCAGGGTACTGACAGTCGACTATGGCTACACCTTC.

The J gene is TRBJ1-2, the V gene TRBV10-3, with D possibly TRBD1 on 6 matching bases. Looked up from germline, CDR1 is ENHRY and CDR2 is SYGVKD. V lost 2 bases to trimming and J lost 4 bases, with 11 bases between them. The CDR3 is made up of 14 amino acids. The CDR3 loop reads CAISEPRTVYGYTF. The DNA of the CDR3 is TGTGCCATCAGTGAGCCTAGGACAGTCTATGGCTACACCTTC.

Here the CDR3 DNA reads TGTGCCAGCAGCTTAGCGGCAGCCCGGACAGATACGCAGTATTTT. Amino acid sequence: CASSLAAARTDTQYF. This chain uses TRBV7-9 with TRBJ2-3; D gene unclear. The CDR3 length is 15 residues. With 0 bases removed from V and 3 bases from J, the gap between germline ends came to 10 bases. Germline V gives CDR1 SEHNR, CDR2 FQNEAQ (reference sequence).

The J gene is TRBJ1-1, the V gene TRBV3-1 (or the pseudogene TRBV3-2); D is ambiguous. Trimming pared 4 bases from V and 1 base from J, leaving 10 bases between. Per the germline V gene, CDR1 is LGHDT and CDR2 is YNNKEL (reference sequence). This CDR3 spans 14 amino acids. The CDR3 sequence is CASSPLGGNTEAFF. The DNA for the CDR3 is TGTGCCAGCAGCCCCTTAGGTGGGAACACTGAAGCTTTCTTT.

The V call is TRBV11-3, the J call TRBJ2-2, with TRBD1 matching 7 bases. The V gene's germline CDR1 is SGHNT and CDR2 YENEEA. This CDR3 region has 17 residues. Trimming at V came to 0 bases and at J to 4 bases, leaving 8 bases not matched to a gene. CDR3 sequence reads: CASSLDEEAGGTGELFF. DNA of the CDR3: TGTGCCAGCAGCTTAGATGAGGAGGCAGGGGGCACCGGGGAGCTGTTTTTT.

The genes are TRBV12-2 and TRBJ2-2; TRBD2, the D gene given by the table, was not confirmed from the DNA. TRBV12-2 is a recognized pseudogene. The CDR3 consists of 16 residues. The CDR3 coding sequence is TGTGCAAGTCGCTTAGCGCGACATCTCGGGGGGTGGGAGCTGTTTTTT. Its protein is CASRLARHLGGWELFF.

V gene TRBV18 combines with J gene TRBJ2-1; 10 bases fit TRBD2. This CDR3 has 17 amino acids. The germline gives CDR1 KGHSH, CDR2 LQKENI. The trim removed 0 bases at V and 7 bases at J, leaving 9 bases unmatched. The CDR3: CASSPPTSGFTWNEQFF. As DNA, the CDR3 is TGTGCCAGCTCACCACCGACTAGCGGGTTCACCTGGAATGAGCAGTTCTTC.

CDR3 coding DNA: TGTGCCAGCAGCGTAGCTCAATCAGGAGGCACTGAAGCTTTCTTT. This encodes CASSVAQSGGTEAFF. V is TRBV9 and J is TRBJ1-1, with D unclear. Germline CDR1 reads SGDLS; CDR2 reads YYNGEE. V gave up 0 bases and J gave up 4 bases, with 13 bases separating them. The CDR3 runs 15 residues. The full variable domain, rest sourced from reference TRBV9 and TRBJ1-1, is DSGVTQTPKHLITATGQRVTLRCSPRSGDLSVYWYQQSLDQGLQFLIQYYNGEERAKGNILERFSAQQFPDLHSELNLSSLELGDSALYFCASSVAQSGGTEAFFGQGTRLTVV.

The DNA of the CDR3 is TGTGCCAGCTGCCGGGACACCTACTCCTACGAGCAGTACTTC. This encodes CASCRDTYSYEQYF. The chain has TRBV6-6 and TRBJ2-7; perhaps TRBD1 as D (6 bases). Germline V CDR1 and CDR2: MNHNY, SVGAGI (reference sequence). Trimming took off 8 bases at V and 0 bases at J, with 14 bases between the two ends. This CDR3 has 14 residues.

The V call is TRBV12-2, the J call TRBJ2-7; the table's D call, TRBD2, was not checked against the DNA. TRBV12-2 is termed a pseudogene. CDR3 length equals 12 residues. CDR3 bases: TGTGCAAGCCGAATTCCGGCCTACGAGCAGTACTTC. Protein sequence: CASRIPAYEQYF.

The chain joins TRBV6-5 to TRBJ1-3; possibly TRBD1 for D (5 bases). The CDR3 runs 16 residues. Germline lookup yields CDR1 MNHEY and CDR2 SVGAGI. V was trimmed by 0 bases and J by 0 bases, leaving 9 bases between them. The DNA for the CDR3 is TGTGCCAGCAGTTACTCCGGGGGAATCTCTGGAAACACCATATATTTT. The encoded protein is CASSYSGGISGNTIYF.

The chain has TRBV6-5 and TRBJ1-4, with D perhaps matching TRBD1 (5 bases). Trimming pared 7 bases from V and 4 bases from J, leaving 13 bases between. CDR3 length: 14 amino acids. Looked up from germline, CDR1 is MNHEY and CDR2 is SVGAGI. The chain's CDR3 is CASNPPGLNEKLFF. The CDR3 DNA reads TGTGCCAGCAACCCGCCGGGGCTTAATGAAAAACTGTTTTTT.

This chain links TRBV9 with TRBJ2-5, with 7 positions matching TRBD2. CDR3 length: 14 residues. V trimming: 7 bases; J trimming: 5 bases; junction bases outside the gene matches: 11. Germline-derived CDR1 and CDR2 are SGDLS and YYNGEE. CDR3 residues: CASSPASGRETQYF. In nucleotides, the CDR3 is TGTGCCAGCTCTCCCGCTAGCGGCAGGGAGACCCAGTACTTC.

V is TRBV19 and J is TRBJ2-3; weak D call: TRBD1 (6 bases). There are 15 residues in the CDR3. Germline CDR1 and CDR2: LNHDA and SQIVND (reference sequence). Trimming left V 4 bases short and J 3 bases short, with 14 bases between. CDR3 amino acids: CASSKPGQGTDTQYF. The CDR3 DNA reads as TGTGCCAGTAGTAAACCGGGACAAGGGACAGATACGCAGTATTTT. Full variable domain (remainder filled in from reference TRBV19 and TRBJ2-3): DGGITQSPKYLFRKEGQNVTLSCEQNLNHDAMYWYRQDPGQGLRLIYYSQIVNDFQKGDIAEGYSVSREKKESFPLTVTSAQKNPTAFYLCASSKPGQGTDTQYFGPGTRLTVL.

CDR3 sequence reads: CASSVRDRGRSPLHF. CDR3 bases: TGTGCCAGCAGTGTCCGGGACAGGGGTAGGTCACCCCTCCACTTT. The chain carries TRBV2 and TRBJ1-6; 10 bases line up with TRBD1. The trim removed 4 bases at V and 10 bases at J, leaving 7 bases unmatched. This CDR3 spans 15 amino acids. CDR1 is SNHLY and CDR2 is FYNNEI in the germline V gene.

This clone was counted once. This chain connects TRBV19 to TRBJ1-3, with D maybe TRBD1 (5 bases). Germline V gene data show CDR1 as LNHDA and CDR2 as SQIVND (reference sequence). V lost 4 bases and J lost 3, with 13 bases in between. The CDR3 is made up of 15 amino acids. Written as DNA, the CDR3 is TGTGCCAGTAGTACCCGGGGGGACCGTGGAAACACCATATATTTT. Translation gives CASSTRGDRGNTIYF.

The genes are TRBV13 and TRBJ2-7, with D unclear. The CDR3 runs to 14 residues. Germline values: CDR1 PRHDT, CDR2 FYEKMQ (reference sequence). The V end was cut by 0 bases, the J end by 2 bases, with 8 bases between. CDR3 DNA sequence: TGTGCCAGCAGCTTAGGTGGCGACCCCTACGAGCAGTACTTC. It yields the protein CASSLGGDPYEQYF.

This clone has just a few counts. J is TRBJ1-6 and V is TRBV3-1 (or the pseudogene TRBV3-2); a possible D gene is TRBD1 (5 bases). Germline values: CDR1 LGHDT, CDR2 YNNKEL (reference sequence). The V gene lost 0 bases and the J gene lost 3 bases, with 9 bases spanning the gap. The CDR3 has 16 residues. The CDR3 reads CASSQDGAVYNSPLHF. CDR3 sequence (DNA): TGTGCCAGCAGCCAAGATGGGGCAGTCTATAATTCACCCCTCCACTTT.

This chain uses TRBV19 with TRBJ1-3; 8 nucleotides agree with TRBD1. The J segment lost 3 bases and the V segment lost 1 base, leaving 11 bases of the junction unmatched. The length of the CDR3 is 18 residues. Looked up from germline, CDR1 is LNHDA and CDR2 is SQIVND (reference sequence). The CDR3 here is CASSIVRDRRRDGNTIYF. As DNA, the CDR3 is TGTGCCAGTAGTATAGTCCGGGACAGGCGGAGGGATGGAAACACCATATATTTT.

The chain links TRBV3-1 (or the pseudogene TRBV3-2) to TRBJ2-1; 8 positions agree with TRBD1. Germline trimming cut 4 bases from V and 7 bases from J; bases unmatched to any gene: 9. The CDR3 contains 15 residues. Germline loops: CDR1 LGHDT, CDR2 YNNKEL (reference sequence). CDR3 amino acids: CASSPNLDRGNEQFF. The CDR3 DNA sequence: TGTGCCAGCAGCCCTAACCTTGACAGGGGAAATGAGCAGTTCTTC.

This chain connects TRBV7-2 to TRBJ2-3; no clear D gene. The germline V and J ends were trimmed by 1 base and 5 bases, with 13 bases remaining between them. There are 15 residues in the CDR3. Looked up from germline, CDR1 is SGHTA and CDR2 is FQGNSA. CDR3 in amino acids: CASSLEPGSGDTQYF. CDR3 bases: TGTGCCAGCAGCTTAGAACCAGGCTCAGGAGATACGCAGTATTTT.

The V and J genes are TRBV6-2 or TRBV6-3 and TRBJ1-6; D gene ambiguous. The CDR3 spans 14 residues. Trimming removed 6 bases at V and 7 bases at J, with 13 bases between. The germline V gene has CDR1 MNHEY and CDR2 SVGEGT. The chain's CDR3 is CASSPVRENSPLHF. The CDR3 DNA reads TGTGCCAGCAGCCCCGTACGGGAGAATTCACCCCTCCACTTT.

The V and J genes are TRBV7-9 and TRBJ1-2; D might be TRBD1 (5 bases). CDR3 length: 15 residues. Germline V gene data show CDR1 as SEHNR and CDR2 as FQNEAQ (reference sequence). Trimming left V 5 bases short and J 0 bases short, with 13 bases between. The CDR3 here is CASSPLTAANYGYTF. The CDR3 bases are TGTGCCAGCAGCCCGCTGACAGCTGCTAACTATGGCTACACCTTC.

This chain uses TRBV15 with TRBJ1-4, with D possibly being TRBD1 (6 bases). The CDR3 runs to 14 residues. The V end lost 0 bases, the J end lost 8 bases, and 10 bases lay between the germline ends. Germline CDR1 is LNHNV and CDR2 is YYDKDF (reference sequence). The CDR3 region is CATSRESGAEKLFF. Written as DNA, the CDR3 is TGTGCCACCAGCAGAGAGTCAGGGGCCGAAAAACTGTTTTTT.

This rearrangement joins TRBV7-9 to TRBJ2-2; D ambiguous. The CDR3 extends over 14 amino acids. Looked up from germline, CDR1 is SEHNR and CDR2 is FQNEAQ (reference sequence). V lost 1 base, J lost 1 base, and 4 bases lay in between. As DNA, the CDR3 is TGTGCCAGCAGCTTAGAAGGGAACACCGGGGAGCTGTTTTTT. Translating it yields CASSLEGNTGELFF.

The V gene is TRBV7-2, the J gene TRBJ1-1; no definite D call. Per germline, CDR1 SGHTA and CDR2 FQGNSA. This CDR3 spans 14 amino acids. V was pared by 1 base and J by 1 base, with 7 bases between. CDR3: CASSLEIGNTEAFF. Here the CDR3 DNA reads TGTGCCAGCAGCTTAGAAATTGGGAACACTGAAGCTTTCTTT.

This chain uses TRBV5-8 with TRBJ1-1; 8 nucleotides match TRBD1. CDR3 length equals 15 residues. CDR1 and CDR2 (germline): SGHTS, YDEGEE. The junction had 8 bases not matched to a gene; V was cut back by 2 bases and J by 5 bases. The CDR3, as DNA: TGTGCCAGCAGCTTCGGACAGGGCGGCTTTACTGAAGCTTTCTTT. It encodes CASSFGQGGFTEAFF.

CDR3 protein: CASSLSRTGALNTEAFF. The CDR3 DNA is TGTGCCAGCAGCTTGTCCAGGACAGGGGCCTTGAACACTGAAGCTTTCTTT. The chain has TRBV7-2 and TRBJ1-1; TRBD1 agrees at 9 bases. The germline CDR1 and CDR2 sequences are SGHTA and FQGNSA. Trimming at V came to 3 bases and at J to 0 bases, leaving 8 bases not matched to a gene. CDR3 length equals 17 residues. Full variable domain (outside the CDR3, taken from reference TRBV7-2 and TRBJ1-1): GAGVSQSPSNKVTEKGKDVELRCDPISGHTALYWYRQSLGQGLEFLIYFQGNSAPDKSGLPSDRFSAERTGGSVSTLTIQRTQQEDSAVYLCASSLSRTGALNTEAFFGQGTRLTVV.

The CDR3 protein is CASSLEGTDYTF. The DNA for the CDR3 is TGTGCCAGCAGCTTGGAGGGGACAGACTACACCTTC. This chain joins TRBV7-2 and TRBJ1-2, with 7 bases identical to TRBD1. The CDR3 has 12 residues. Germline CDR1 reads SGHTA; CDR2 reads FQGNSA. Losses at the gene ends were 3 bases for V and 10 bases for J; bases not matched to a gene: 5.